This T cell receptor (beta chain) was sequenced during a study of shared clonotypes between healthy human individuals. The method was immunoSEQ multiplex PCR; TCRdb's version includes in-frame clones alone and lacks a portion of them. The sample holds some 2,000,000 clones, 90% to 97% seen once. Trimming left V 3 bases short and J 1 base short, with 7 bases between. This CDR3 spans 14 amino acids. Germline-derived CDR1 and CDR2 are SGHAT and FQNNGV. The sample comprised naive CD4+ T cells sorted from blood. The subset denotes: CD45RA+ positively selected. The rearrangement joins TRBV11-2 to TRBJ1-3, with D possibly TRBD1 on 5 matching bases. The sequence came from a man between 18 and 35 years old in good health. The CDR3 sequence is CASSLRQSGNTIYF. The DNA of the CDR3 is TGTGCCAGCAGCTTGCGACAGTCTGGAAACACCATATATTTT.